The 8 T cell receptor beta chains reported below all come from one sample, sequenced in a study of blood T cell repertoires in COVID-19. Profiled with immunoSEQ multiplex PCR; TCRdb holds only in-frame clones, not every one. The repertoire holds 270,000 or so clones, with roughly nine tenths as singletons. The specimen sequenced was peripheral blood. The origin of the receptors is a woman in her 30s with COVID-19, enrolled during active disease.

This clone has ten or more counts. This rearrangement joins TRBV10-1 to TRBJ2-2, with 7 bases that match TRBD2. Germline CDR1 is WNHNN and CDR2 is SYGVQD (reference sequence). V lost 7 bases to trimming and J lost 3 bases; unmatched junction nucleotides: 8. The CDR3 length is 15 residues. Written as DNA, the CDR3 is TGCGCCAGCATCTCGGCTAGCGGCCACACCGGGGAGCTGTTTTTT. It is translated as CASISASGHTGELFF.

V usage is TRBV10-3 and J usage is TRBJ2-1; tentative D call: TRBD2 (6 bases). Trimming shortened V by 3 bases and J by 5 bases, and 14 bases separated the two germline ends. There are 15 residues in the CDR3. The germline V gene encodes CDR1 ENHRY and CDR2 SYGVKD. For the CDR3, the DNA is TGTGCCATCAGTGACGGTCGGGGGACCCACAATGAGCAGTTCTTC. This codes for CAISDGRGTHNEQFF.

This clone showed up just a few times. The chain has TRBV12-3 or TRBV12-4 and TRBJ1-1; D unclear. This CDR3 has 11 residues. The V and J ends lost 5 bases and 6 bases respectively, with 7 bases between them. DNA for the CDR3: TGTGCCAGCAGTCCGTTCGCTGAAGCTTTCTTT. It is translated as CASSPFAEAFF.

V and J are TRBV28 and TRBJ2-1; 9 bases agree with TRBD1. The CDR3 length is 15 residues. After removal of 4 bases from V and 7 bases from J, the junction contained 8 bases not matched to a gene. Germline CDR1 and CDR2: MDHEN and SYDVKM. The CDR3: CASSSGQGEVNEQFF. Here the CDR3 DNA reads TGTGCCAGCAGTTCGGGACAGGGTGAGGTTAATGAGCAGTTCTTC.

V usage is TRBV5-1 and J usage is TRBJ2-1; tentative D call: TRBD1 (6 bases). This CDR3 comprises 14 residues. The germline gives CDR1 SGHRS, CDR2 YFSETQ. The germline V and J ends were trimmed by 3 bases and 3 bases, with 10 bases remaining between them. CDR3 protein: CASSSGQNYNEQFF. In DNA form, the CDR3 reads TGCGCCAGCAGCTCCGGACAGAACTACAATGAGCAGTTCTTC.

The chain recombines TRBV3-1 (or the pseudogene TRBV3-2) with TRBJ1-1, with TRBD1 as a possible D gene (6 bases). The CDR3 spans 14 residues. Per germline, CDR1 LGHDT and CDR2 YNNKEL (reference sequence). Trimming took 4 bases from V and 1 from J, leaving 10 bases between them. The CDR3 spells CASSRQATNTEAFF. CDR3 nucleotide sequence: TGTGCCAGCAGCCGACAGGCGACGAACACTGAAGCTTTCTTT.

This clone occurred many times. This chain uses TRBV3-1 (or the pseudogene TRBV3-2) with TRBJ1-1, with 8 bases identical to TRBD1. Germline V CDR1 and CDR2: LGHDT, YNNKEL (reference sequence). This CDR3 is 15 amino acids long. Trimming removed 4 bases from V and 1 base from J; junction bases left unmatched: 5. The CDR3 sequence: CASSLSDRENTEAFF. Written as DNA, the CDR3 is TGTGCCAGCAGCCTATCGGACAGGGAGAACACTGAAGCTTTCTTT.

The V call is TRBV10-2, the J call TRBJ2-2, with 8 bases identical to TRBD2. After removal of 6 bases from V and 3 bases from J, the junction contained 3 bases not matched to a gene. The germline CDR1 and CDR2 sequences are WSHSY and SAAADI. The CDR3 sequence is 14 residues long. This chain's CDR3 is CASRVAGYTGELFF. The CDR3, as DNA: TGCGCCAGCAGGGTAGCGGGGTACACCGGGGAGCTGTTTTTT.